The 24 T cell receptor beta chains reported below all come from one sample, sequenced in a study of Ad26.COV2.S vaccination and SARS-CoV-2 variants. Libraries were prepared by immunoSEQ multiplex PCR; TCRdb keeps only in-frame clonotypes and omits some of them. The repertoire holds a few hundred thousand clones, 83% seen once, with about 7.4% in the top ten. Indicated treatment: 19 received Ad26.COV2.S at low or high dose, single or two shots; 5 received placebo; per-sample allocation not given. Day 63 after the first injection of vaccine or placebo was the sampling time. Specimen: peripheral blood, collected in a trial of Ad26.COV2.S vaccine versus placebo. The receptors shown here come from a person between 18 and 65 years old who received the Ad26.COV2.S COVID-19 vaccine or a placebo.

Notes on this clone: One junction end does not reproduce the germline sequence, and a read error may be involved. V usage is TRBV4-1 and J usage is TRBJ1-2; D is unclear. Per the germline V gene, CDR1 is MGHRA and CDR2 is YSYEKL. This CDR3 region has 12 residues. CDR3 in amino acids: CASSQGGPRYTF. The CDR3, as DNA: TGCGCCAGCAGTCAAGGAGGGCCGCGCTACACCTTC.

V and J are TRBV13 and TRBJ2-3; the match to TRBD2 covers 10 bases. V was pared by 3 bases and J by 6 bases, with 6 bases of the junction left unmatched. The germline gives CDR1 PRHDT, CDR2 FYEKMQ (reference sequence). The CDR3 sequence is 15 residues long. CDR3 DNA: TGTGCCAGCAGCTTCCGAGCGGGGGGGCCGGATACGCAGTATTTT. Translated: CASSFRAGGPDTQYF.

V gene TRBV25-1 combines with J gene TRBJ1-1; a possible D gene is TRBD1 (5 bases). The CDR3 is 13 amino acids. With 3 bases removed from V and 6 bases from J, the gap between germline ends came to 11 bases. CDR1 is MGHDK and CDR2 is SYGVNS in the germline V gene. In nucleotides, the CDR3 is TGTGCCAGCAGTGACAGGGTAAAGGCTGAAGCTTTCTTT. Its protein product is CASSDRVKAEAFF.

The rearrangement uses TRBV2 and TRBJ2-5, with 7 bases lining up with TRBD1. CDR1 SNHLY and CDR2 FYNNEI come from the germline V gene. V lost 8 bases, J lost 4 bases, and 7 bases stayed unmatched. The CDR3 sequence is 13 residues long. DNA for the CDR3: TGTGCCAGCTCCGGGACAGATCTAGAGACCCAGTACTTC. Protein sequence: CASSGTDLETQYF. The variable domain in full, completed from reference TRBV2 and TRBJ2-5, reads EPEVTQTPSHQVTQMGQEVILRCVPISNHLYFYWYRQILGQKVEFLVSFYNNEISEKSEIFDDQFSVERPDGSNFTLKIRSTKLEDSAMYFCASSGTDLETQYFGPGTRLLVL.

CDR3 region: CAWALGTGIYGYTF. The CDR3 bases are TGTGCCTGGGCCCTCGGGACAGGGATCTATGGCTACACCTTC. The V gene is TRBV30, the J gene TRBJ1-2, with 9 bases lining up with TRBD1. This CDR3 is built from 14 residues. The V gene end was trimmed by 5 bases and the J gene end by 4 bases; junction bases not matched to a gene: 8. Looked up from germline, CDR1 is GTSNPN and CDR2 is SVGIG (reference sequence).

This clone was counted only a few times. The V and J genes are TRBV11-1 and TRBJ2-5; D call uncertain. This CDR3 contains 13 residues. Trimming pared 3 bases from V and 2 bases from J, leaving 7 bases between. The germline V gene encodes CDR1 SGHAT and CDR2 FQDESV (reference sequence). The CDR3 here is CASSFRLQETQYF. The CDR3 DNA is TGTGCCAGCAGCTTCCGGTTACAAGAGACCCAGTACTTC.

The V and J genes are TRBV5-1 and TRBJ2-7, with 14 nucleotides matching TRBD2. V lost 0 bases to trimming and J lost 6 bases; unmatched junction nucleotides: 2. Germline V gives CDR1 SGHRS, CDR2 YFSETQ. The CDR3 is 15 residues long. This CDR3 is CASSLVTSGRGEQYF. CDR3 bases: TGCGCCAGCAGCTTGGTGACTAGCGGGAGGGGCGAGCAGTACTTC.

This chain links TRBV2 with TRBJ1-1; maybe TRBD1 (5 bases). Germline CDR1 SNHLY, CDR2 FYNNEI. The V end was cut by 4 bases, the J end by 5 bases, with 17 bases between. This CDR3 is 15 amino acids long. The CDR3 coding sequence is TGTGCCAGCAGTGTTTTTGGGGGTGGTGGGACTGAAGCTTTCTTT. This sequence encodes CASSVFGGGGTEAFF.

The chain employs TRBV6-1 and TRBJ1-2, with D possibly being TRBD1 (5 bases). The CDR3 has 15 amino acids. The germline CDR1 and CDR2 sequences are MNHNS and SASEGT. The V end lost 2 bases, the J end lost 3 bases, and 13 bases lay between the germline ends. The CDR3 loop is CASSEQKGTDYGYTF. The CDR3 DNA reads TGTGCCAGCAGTGAACAAAAAGGGACGGACTATGGCTACACCTTC.

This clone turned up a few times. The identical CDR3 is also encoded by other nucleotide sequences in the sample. CDR3 in DNA: TGTGCCAGCAGTGTAAGGGGGAATGAGCAGTTCTTC. Its translation: CASSVRGNEQFF. The chain carries TRBV27 and TRBJ2-1, with D maybe TRBD1 (6 bases). From germline, CDR1 is MNHEY and CDR2 SMNVEV (reference sequence). The CDR3 is 12 residues long. V lost 5 bases and J lost 7, with 9 bases in between.

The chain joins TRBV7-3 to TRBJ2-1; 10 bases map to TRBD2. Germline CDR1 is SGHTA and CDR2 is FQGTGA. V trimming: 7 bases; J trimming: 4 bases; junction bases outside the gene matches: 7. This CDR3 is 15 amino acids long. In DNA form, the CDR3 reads TGTGCCAGCACCCCTAGCGGGAGCCTTTACAATGAGCAGTTCTTC. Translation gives CASTPSGSLYNEQFF.

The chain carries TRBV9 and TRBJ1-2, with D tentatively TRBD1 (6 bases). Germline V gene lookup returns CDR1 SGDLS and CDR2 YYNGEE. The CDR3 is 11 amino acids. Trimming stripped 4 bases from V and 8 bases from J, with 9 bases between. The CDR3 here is CASSTDRGYTF. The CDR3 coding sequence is TGTGCCAGCAGCACCGACAGGGGCTACACCTTC.

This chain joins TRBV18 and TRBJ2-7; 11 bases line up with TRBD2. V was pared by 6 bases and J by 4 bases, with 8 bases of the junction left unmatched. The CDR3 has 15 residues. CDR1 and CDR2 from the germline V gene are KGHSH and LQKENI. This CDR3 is CASSRDRTSGYEQYF. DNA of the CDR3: TGTGCCAGCTCTCGAGACCGGACTAGCGGGTACGAGCAGTACTTC.

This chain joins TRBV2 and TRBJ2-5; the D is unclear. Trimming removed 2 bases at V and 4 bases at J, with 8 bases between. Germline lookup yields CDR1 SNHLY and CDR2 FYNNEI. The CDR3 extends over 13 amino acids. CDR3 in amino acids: CASSEIRRETQYF. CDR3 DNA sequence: TGTGCCAGCAGTGAAATCCGGCGAGAGACCCAGTACTTC. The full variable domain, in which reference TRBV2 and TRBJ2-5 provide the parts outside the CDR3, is EPEVTQTPSHQVTQMGQEVILRCVPISNHLYFYWYRQILGQKVEFLVSFYNNEISEKSEIFDDQFSVERPDGSNFTLKIRSTKLEDSAMYFCASSEIRRETQYFGPGTRLLVL.

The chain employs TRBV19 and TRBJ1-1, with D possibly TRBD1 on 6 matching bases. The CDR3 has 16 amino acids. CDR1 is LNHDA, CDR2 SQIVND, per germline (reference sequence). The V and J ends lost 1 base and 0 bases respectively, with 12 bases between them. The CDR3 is CASSIGAGGLNTEAFF. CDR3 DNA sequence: TGTGCCAGTAGTATAGGGGCCGGGGGCCTGAACACTGAAGCTTTCTTT.

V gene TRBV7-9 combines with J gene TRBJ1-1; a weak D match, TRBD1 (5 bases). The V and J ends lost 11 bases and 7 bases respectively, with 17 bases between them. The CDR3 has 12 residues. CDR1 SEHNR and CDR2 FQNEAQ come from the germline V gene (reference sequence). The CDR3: CALTVWQGEAFF. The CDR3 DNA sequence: TGTGCCCTGACAGTCTGGCAGGGTGAAGCTTTCTTT.

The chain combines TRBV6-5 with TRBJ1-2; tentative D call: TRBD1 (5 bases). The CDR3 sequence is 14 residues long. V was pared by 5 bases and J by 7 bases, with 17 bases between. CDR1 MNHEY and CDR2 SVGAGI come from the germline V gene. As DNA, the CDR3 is TGTGCCAGCAGTCCCCCCGGGACTATGGGTGGCTACACCTTC. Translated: CASSPPGTMGGYTF.

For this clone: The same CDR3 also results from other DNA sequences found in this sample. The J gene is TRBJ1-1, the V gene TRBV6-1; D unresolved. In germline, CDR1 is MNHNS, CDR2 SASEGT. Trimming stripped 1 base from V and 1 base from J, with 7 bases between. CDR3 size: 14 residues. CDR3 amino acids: CASSEVYGNTEAFF. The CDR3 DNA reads TGTGCCAGCAGTGAAGTGTATGGGAACACTGAAGCTTTCTTT.

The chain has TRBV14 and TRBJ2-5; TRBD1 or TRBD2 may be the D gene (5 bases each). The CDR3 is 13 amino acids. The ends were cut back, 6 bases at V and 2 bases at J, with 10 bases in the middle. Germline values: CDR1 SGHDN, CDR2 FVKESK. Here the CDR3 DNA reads TGTGCCAGCAGTTTGGGGGTACAAGAGACCCAGTACTTC. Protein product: CASSLGVQETQYF.

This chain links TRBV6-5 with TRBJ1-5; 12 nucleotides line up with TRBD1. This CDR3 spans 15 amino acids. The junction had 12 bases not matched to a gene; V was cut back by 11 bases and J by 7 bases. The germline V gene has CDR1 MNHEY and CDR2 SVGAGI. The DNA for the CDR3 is TGTGCCTCCGGATCCGGGACAGGGGGCGGGCAGCCCCAGCATTTT. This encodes CASGSGTGGGQPQHF.

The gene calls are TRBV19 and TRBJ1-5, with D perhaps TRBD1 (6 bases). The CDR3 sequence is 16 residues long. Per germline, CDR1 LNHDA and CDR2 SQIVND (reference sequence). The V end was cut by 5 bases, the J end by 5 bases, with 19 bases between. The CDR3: CASSGNVLGGDQPQHF. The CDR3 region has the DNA TGTGCCAGTAGTGGGAACGTCCTTGGGGGCGATCAGCCCCAGCATTTT.

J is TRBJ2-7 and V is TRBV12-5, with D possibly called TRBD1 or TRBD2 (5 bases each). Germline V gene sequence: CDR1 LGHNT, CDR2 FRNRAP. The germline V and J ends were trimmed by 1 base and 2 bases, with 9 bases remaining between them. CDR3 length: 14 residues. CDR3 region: CASGLGDGTYEQYF. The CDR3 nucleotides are TGTGCTAGTGGTTTGGGGGACGGGACCTACGAGCAGTACTTC. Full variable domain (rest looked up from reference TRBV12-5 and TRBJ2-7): DARVTQTPRHKVTEMGQEVTMRCQPILGHNTVFWYRQTMMQGLELLAYFRNRAPLDDSGMPKDRFSAEMPDATLATLKIQPSEPRDSAVYFCASGLGDGTYEQYFGPGTRLTVT.

The CDR3 DNA follows: TGCGCCAGCAGCTTGGCCGAAACAGGCCGAGGAACTGAAGCTTTCTTT. Its translation is CASSLAETGRGTEAFF. The chain is built from TRBV5-1 and TRBJ1-1; tentatively, D is TRBD1 (5 bases). The CDR3 contains 16 residues. Trimming took 0 bases from V and 5 from J, leaving 17 bases between them. Germline lookup yields CDR1 SGHRS and CDR2 YFSETQ.

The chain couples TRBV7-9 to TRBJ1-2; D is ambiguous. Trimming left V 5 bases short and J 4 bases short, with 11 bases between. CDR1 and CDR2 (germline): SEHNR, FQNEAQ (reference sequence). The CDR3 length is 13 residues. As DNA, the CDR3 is TGTGCCAGCAGCCCTGGGTTCCGCTATGGCTACACCTTC. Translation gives CASSPGFRYGYTF. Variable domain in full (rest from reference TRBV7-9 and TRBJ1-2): DTGVSQNPRHKITKRGQNVTFRCDPISEHNRLYWYRQTLGQGPEFLTYFQNEAQLEKSRLLSDRFSAERPKGSFSTLEIQRTEQGDSAMYLCASSPGFRYGYTFGSGTRLTVV.